By proportion, the clone carrying this T cell receptor beta chain is medium-sized. Its specificity is unknown. This record belongs to a study of a mutant IDH1 vaccine in newly diagnosed glioma. The overall study: All eight of the vaccinations patients received fell in weeks 1, 3, 5, 7, 11, 15, 19 and 23. Previous care, which was radiotherapy, temozolomide, or both, most often involved both. Study-level results: Most patients, approximately 92%, showed vaccine-induced immune responses. Pseudoprogression appeared unlinked to shifts in leading peripheral T cell clonotypes.

Noted time point: week 23, last vaccination. Doses consisted of 300 ug of mutant IDH1 20-mer peptide each, paired with topical imiquimod. Clones were read by immunoSEQ multiplex PCR, and TCRdb kept only the in-frame ones, dropping some. Of approximately 41,000 clones listed, about 91% are singletons. Trimming removed 7 bases at V and 3 bases at J, with 7 bases between. Germline lookup yields CDR1 SNHLY and CDR2 FYNNEI. The CDR3 is made up of 11 amino acids. The clonotype was recovered from a man aged 45-60 years with glioma. The V gene is TRBV2, the J gene TRBJ2-7; the D is unclear. Sequencing was performed on PBMCs, taken from a glioma patient whose treatment included an IDH1 peptide vaccine. The CDR3 DNA reads as TGTGCCAGCAATTACAGCTACGAGCAGTACTTC. The encoded protein is CASNYSYEQYF.